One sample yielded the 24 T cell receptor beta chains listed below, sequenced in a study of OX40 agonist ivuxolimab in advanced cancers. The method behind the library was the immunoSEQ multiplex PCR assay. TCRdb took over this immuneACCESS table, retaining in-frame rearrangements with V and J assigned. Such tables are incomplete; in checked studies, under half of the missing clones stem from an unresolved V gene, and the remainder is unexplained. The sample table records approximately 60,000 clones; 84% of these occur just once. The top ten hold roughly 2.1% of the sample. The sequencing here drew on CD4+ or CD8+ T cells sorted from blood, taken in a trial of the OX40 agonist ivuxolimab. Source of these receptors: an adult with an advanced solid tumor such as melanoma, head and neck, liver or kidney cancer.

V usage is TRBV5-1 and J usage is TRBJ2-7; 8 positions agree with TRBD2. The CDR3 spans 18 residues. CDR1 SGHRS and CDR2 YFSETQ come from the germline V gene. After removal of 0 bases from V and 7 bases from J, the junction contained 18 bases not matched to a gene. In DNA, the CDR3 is TGCGCCAGCAGCTTGGACTGGGACGGCGGGAGGACACCGGTAGAGCAGTACTTC. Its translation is CASSLDWDGGRTPVEQYF.

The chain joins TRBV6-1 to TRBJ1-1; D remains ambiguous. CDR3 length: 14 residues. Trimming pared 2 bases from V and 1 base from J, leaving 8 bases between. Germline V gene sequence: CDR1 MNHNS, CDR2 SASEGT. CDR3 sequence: CASSERQRNTEAFF. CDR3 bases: TGTGCCAGCAGTGAACGGCAGAGGAACACTGAAGCTTTCTTT.

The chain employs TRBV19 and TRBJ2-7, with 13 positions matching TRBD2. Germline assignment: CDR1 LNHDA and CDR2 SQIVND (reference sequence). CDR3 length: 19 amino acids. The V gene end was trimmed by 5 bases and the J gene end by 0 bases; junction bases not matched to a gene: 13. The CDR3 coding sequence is TGTGCCAGTAGTCCCAGACTAGCGGGAGGCACGATAAGCTCCTACGAGCAGTACTTC. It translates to CASSPRLAGGTISSYEQYF.

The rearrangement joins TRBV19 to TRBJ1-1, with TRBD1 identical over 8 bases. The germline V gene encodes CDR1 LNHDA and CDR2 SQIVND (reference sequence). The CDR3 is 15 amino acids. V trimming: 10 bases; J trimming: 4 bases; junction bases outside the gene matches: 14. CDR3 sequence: CATERQGRGSTEAFF. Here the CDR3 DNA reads TGTGCCACCGAACGACAGGGGAGAGGGAGCACTGAAGCTTTCTTT.

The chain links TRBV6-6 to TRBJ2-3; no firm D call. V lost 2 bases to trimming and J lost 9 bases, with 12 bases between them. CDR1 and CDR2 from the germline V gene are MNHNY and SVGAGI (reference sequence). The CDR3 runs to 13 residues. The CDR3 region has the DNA TGTGCCAGCAGTTACCCGAACCATGACACGCAGTATTTT. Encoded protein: CASSYPNHDTQYF.

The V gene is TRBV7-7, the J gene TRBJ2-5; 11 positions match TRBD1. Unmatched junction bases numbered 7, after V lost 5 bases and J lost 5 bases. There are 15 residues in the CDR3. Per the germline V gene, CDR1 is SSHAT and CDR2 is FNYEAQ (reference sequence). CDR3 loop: CASSRGTGGFETQYF. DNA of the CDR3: TGTGCCAGCAGCCGGGGGACAGGGGGATTCGAGACCCAGTACTTC.

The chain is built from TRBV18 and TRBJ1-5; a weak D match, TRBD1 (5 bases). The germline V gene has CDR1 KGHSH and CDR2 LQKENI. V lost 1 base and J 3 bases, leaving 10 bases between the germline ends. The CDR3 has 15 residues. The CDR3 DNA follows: TGTGCCAGCTCACCACAAGGGGTGTTCAATCAGCCCCAGCATTTT. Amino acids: CASSPQGVFNQPQHF.

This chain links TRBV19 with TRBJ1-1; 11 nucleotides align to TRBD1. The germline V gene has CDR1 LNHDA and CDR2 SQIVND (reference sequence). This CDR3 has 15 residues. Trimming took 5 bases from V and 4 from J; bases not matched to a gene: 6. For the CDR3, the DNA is TGTGCCAGTAGTTCCGGGGACAGGGGGTCCACTGAAGCTTTCTTT. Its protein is CASSSGDRGSTEAFF.

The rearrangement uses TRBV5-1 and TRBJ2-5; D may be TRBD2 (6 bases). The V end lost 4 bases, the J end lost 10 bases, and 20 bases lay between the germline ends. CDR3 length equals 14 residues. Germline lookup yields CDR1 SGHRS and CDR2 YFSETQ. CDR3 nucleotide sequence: TGCGCCAGCAGCCCCGGGACTGCGGGAAGTCTCCAGTACTTC. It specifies CASSPGTAGSLQYF. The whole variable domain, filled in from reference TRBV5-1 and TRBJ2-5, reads KAGVTQTPRYLIKTRGQQVTLSCSPISGHRSVSWYQQTPGQGLQFLFEYFSETQRNKGNFPGRFSGRQFSNSRSEMNVSTLELGDSALYLCASSPGTAGSLQYFGPGTRLLVL.

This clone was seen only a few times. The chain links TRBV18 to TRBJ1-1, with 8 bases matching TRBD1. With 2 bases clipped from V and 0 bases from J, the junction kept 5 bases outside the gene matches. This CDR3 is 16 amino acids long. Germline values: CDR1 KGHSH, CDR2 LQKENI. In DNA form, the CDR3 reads TGTGCCAGCTCACCAGGGACAGGATCTATGAACACTGAAGCTTTCTTT. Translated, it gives CASSPGTGSMNTEAFF.

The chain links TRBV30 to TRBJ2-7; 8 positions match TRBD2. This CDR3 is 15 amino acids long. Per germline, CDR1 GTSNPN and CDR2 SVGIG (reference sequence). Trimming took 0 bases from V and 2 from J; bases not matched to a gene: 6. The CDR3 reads CAWSVSTGGTYEQYF. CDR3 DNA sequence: TGTGCCTGGAGTGTATCGACGGGGGGGACCTACGAGCAGTACTTC.

CDR3 protein: CASSSSRRTQYF. DNA for the CDR3: TGTGCCAGCAGTTCGTCCCGTAGGACCCAGTACTTC. J is TRBJ2-5 and V is TRBV27, with D uncertain. Per the germline V gene, CDR1 is MNHEY and CDR2 is SMNVEV (reference sequence). This CDR3 has 12 residues. V lost 4 bases, J lost 7 bases, and 10 bases lay in between.

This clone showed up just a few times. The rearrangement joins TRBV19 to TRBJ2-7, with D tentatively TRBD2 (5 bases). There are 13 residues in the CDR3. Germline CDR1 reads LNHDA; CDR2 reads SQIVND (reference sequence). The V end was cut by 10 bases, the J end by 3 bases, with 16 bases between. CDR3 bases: TGTGCCAATTCGGGATGTGGGAGCTACGAGCAGTACTTC. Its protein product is CANSGCGSYEQYF.

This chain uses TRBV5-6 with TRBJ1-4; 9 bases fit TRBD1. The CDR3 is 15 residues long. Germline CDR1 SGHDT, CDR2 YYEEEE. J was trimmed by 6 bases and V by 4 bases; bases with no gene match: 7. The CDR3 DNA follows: TGTGCCAGCAGCCCAATCCGGGACAGGGATGAAAAACTGTTTTTT. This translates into CASSPIRDRDEKLFF.

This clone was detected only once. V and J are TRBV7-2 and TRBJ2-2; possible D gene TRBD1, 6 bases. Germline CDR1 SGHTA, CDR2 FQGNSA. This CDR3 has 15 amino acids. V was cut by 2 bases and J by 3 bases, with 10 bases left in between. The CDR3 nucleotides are TGTGCCAGCAGCTTATGGGACACTGACACCGGGGAGCTGTTTTTT. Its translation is CASSLWDTDTGELFF. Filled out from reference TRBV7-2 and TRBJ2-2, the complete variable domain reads GAGVSQSPSNKVTEKGKDVELRCDPISGHTALYWYRQSLGQGLEFLIYFQGNSAPDKSGLPSDRFSAERTGGSVSTLTIQRTQQEDSAVYLCASSLWDTDTGELFFGEGSRLTVL.

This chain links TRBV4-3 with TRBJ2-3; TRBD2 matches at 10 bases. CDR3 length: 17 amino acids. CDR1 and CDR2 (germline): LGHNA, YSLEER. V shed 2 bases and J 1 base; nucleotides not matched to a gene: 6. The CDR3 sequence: CASSQLQSGGGTDTQYF. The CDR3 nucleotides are TGCGCCAGCAGCCAATTGCAAAGCGGGGGGGGCACAGATACGCAGTATTTT.

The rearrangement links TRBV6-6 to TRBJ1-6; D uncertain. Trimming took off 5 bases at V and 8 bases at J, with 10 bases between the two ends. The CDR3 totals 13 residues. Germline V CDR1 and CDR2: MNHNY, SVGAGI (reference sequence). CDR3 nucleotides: TGTGCCAGCAGTAGCCACAGTGATTCACCCCTCCACTTT. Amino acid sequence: CASSSHSDSPLHF.

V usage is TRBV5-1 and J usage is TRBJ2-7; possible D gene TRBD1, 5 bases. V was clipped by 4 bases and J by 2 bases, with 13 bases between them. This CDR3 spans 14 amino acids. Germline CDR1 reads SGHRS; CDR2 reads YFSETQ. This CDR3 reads CASSPGHLTYEQYF. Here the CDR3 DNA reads TGCGCCAGCAGCCCCGGACACTTGACCTACGAGCAGTACTTC.

In nucleotides, the CDR3 is TGTGCCAGCAGCTTAGTAGGGGGCGTTAATCAGCCCCAGCATTTT. It is translated as CASSLVGGVNQPQHF. The gene calls are TRBV7-2 and TRBJ1-5; 7 positions match TRBD1. Trimming at V came to 1 base and at J to 4 bases, leaving 4 bases not matched to a gene. The CDR3 consists of 15 residues. From germline, CDR1 is SGHTA and CDR2 FQGNSA.

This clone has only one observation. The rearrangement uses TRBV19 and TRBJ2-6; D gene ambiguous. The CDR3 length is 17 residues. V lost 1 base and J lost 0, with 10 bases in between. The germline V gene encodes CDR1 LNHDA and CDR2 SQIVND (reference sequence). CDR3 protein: CASSIVGTSSGANVLTF. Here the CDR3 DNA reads TGTGCCAGTAGTATAGTGGGAACATCCTCTGGGGCCAACGTCCTGACTTTC.

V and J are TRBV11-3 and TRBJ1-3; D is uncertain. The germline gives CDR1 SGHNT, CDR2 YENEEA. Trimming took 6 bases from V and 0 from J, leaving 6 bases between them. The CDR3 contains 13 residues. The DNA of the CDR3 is TGTGCCAGCAGTGACTTCTCTGGAAACACCATATATTTT. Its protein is CASSDFSGNTIYF.

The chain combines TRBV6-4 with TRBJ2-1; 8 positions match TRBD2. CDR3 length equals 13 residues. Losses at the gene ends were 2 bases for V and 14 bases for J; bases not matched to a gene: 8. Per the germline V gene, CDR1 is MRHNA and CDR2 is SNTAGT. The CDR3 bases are TGTGCCAGCAGTGACACCGTAGGGCGGGAGGAGTTCTTC. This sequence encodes CASSDTVGREEFF.

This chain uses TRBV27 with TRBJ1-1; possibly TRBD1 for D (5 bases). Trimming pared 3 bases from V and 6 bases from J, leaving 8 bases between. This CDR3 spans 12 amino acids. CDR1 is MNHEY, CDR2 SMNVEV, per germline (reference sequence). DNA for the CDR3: TGTGCCAGCAGTTTTAGGGGCGCTGAAGCTTTCTTT. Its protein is CASSFRGAEAFF.

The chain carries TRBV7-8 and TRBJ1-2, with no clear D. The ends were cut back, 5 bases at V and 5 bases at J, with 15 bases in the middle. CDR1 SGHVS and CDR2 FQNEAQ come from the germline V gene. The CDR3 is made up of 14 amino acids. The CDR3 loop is CASSAQRTHYGYTF. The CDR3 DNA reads TGTGCCAGCAGCGCGCAGCGTACCCATTATGGCTACACCTTC. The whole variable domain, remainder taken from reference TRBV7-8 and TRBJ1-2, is GAGVSQSPRYKVAKRGQDVALRCDPISGHVSLFWYQQALGQGPEFLTYFQNEAQLDKSGLPSDRFFAERPEGSVSTLKIQRTQQEDSAVYLCASSAQRTHYGYTFGSGTRLTVV.